This TCR beta chain was captured in a study of cytomegalovirus exposure and HLA in healthy donors. This CDR3 spans 17 amino acids. After removal of 5 bases from V and 4 bases from J, the junction contained 12 bases not matched to a gene. From germline, CDR1 is SEHNR and CDR2 FQNEAQ (reference sequence). Primers for the PCR totalled 60 Vbeta and 13 Jbeta. Profiling relied on immunoSEQ multiplex PCR, and the TCRdb table lists in-frame clones only, not all of them. The data show about 170,000 clones, around three quarters seen once. Sequenced input: PBMCs. The TCR was taken from a woman between 45 and 65 years old in good health and CMV-seronegative. The gene calls are TRBV7-9 and TRBJ1-4, with 8 bases lining up with TRBD1. In nucleotides, the CDR3 is TGTGCCAGCAGCGGACAGGGAGTGATTAGGGGTAATGAAAAACTGTTTTTT. It translates to CASSGQGVIRGNEKLFF.